The 21 T cell receptor beta chains below come from one sample, sequenced in a study of T cells in Graves' hyperthyroidism and ophthalmopathy. The investigators amplified TCR beta CDR3 regions from RNA transcripts. The HTBI primer set served for first-round RT-PCR of the TCR CDR3. TCRdb analysed the multiplex PCR reads with MiXCR anew, one entry per CDR3 protein. The top ten clones hold 44% of a sample with about 200,000 distinct CDR3 sequences, about 17% of them seen once. Sequencing was performed on blood. The receptors here all came from a man aged 40-50 years with Graves' hyperthyroidism.

The genes are TRBV7-2 and TRBJ2-5, with TRBD2 as a possible D gene (5 bases). The V gene's germline CDR1 is SGHTA and CDR2 FQGNSA. CDR3 size: 13 residues. V lost 1 base and J 5 bases, leaving 8 bases between the germline ends. The CDR3 spells CASSLVRDETQYF. CDR3 nucleotide sequence: TGTGCCAGCAGCTTAGTGAGGGATGAGACCCAGTACTTC.

This clonotype was found a few times. CDR3 protein: CASSSQGDNTEAFF. Written as DNA, the CDR3 is TGTGCCAGCAGCTCTCAGGGGGACAACACTGAAGCTTTCTTT. V gene TRBV7-6 combines with J gene TRBJ1-1, with 7 bases matching TRBD1. Germline CDR1 and CDR2: SGHVS and FNYEAQ. V shed 4 bases, J shed 2 bases, and the junction held 4 bases outside the gene matches. The CDR3 loop spans 14 amino acids.

This clonotype has a count of ten or more. The rearrangement joins TRBV5-1 to TRBJ2-3; 11 bases match TRBD2. J gave up 6 bases and V 7 bases, and 10 bases lay outside the gene matches. CDR3 length equals 15 residues. Germline CDR1 and CDR2: SGHRS and YFSETQ. The CDR3 nucleotides are TGCGCCAGCTATGGGGGACTAGCGGTCGTTGATACGCAGTATTTT. This codes for CASYGGLAVVDTQYF.

The V gene is TRBV25-1, the J gene TRBJ2-2; maybe TRBD1 (6 bases). Germline-derived CDR1 and CDR2 are MGHDK and SYGVNS. V was clipped by 8 bases and J by 0 bases, with 16 bases between them. The CDR3 is made up of 16 amino acids. For the CDR3, the DNA is TGTGCCAGCGCTTCCGCGACAGGCCCGAACACCGGGGAGCTGTTTTTT. Residues: CASASATGPNTGELFF. Full variable domain (rest looked up from reference TRBV25-1 and TRBJ2-2): EADIYQTPRYLVIGTGKKITLECSQTMGHDKMYWYQQDPGMELHLIHYSYGVNSTEKGDLSSESTVSRIRTEHFPLTLESARPSHTSQYLCASASATGPNTGELFFGEGSRLTVL.

CDR3 sequence: CSARSSAREQYF. For the CDR3, the DNA is TGCAGTGCTCGGAGTAGCGCCAGAGAGCAGTACTTC. This sequence joins TRBV20-1 and TRBJ2-7, with D maybe TRBD2 (5 bases). Germline V gene data show CDR1 as DFQATT and CDR2 as SNEGSKA (reference sequence). This CDR3 has 12 residues. The germline V and J ends were trimmed by 5 bases and 7 bases, with 15 bases remaining between them.

CDR3 protein: CASTSDGSNQPQHF. The DNA for the CDR3 is TGTGCCAGCACCTCGGACGGGAGCAATCAGCCCCAGCATTTT. The chain is built from TRBV6-1 and TRBJ1-5; D is undetermined. Trimming stripped 7 bases from V and 1 base from J, with 11 bases between. The CDR3 loop spans 14 amino acids. The germline V gene encodes CDR1 MNHNS and CDR2 SASEGT.

The CDR3: CASSSRVWDGNEKLFF. Written as DNA, the CDR3 is TGTGCCAGCAGTTCCCGGGTATGGGATGGGAATGAAAAACTGTTTTTT. The chain recombines TRBV27 with TRBJ1-4; D unresolved. The CDR3 runs to 16 residues. Germline lookup yields CDR1 MNHEY and CDR2 SMNVEV (reference sequence). With 4 bases removed from V and 5 bases from J, the gap between germline ends came to 17 bases. Full variable domain (rest looked up from reference TRBV27 and TRBJ1-4): EAQVTQNPRYLITVTGKKLTVTCSQNMNHEYMSWYRQDPGLGLRQIYYSMNVEVTDKGDVPEGYKVSRKEKRNFPLILESPSPNQTSLYFCASSSRVWDGNEKLFFGSGTQLSVL.

This clonotype was picked up many times. The chain carries TRBV7-2 and TRBJ2-5; D uncertain. CDR3 length: 13 residues. Germline V gives CDR1 SGHTA, CDR2 FQGNSA. With 4 bases removed from V and 9 bases from J, the gap between germline ends came to 15 bases. The chain's CDR3 is CASSSGRIEAQYF. CDR3 nucleotide sequence: TGTGCCAGCAGCTCCGGCAGGATCGAGGCCCAGTACTTC.

This clonotype has at least ten counts. V gene TRBV20-1 combines with J gene TRBJ2-5; D gene ambiguous. Trimming took off 3 bases at V and 0 bases at J, with 5 bases between the two ends. This CDR3 has 12 residues. The V gene's germline CDR1 is DFQATT and CDR2 SNEGSKA (reference sequence). CDR3 nucleotides: TGCAGTGCTAGCCCGAACCAAGAGACCCAGTACTTC. This codes for CSASPNQETQYF.

This clonotype was found many times. The chain couples TRBV5-1 to TRBJ1-2; 8 bases match TRBD1. Germline V gives CDR1 SGHRS, CDR2 YFSETQ. The J segment lost 9 bases and the V segment lost 4 bases, leaving 14 bases of the junction unmatched. The CDR3 is made up of 15 amino acids. The CDR3 region has the DNA TGCGCCAGCAGCACTGCGCTGACAGGGGAAGGGAGCTACACCTTC. Its protein product is CASSTALTGEGSYTF.

The table lists this clonotype with many counts. The chain recombines TRBV10-2 with TRBJ1-1; possible D gene TRBD1, 5 bases. Per germline, CDR1 WSHSY and CDR2 SAAADI. The CDR3 runs 15 residues. The V end was cut by 6 bases, the J end by 4 bases, with 18 bases between. CDR3 in amino acids: CASRWAGGEGTEAFF. DNA of the CDR3: TGCGCCAGCAGGTGGGCGGGAGGGGAAGGCACTGAAGCTTTCTTT.

This clonotype was seen repeatedly, ten times or more. This chain joins TRBV18 and TRBJ2-3; unclear D gene. V was cut by 3 bases and J by 4 bases, with 8 bases left in between. From germline, CDR1 is KGHSH and CDR2 LQKENI. There are 13 residues in the CDR3. The CDR3 nucleotides are TGTGCCAGCTCACCGAATAAGGCAGATACGCAGTATTTT. It specifies CASSPNKADTQYF.

This clonotype has more than one count but fewer than ten. The V call is TRBV4-3, the J call TRBJ2-5; a weak D match, TRBD1 (6 bases). V was cut by 4 bases and J by 2 bases, with 14 bases left in between. Germline lookup yields CDR1 LGHNA and CDR2 YSLEER. CDR3 size: 15 residues. The CDR3 sequence is CASSRLPTGQETQYF. Here the CDR3 DNA reads TGCGCCAGCAGCCGCCTCCCCACAGGGCAAGAGACCCAGTACTTC.

This clonotype was seen at least ten times. This chain connects TRBV5-1 to TRBJ2-5; D is uncertain. The CDR3 runs to 13 residues. Deletions cut 0 bases from V and 9 bases from J, with 12 bases between. Germline CDR1 reads SGHRS; CDR2 reads YFSETQ. The CDR3 DNA sequence: TGCGCCAGCAGCTTGGACCCTGGTGGGTCCCAGTACTTC. It is translated as CASSLDPGGSQYF.

Points on this clonotype: A read error is possible here, since a much larger clone lies one base away. The V call is TRBV2, the J call TRBJ1-1, with TRBD1 matching over 7 bases. Germline CDR1 is SNHLY and CDR2 is FYNNEI. CDR3 length: 12 residues. The CDR3 nucleotides are TGTGCCAGTAGACAGGGCGACACTGAAGCTTCCTTT. Translation: CASRQGDTEASF.

The rearrangement joins TRBV4-3 to TRBJ1-4; TRBD1 matches 7 bases. After removal of 1 base from V and 8 bases from J, the junction contained 7 bases not matched to a gene. Germline lookup yields CDR1 LGHNA and CDR2 YSLEER. This CDR3 is built from 15 residues. CDR3 in DNA: TGCGCCAGCAGCCAAGCCCCCGGGACAGAGGAAAAACTGTTTTTT. It codes for CASSQAPGTEEKLFF.

The count of this clonotype is one. The CDR3 sequence: CASSAAGENTEAFF. CDR3 DNA: TGCGCCAGCAGCGCTGCAGGGGAGAACACTGAAGCTTTCTTT. J is TRBJ1-1 and V is TRBV5-1, with D possibly matching TRBD1 (6 bases). CDR3 size: 14 residues. Germline V lookup: CDR1 SGHRS, CDR2 YFSETQ. Deletions cut 4 bases from V and 1 base from J, with 11 bases between.

This clonotype has at least ten counts. J is TRBJ2-1 and V is TRBV7-3; possibly TRBD2 for D (7 bases). This CDR3 spans 13 amino acids. The V gene lost 7 bases and the J gene lost 8 bases, with 15 bases spanning the gap. Per the germline V gene, CDR1 is SGHTA and CDR2 is FQGTGA. For the CDR3, the DNA is TGTGCCAGCAACGAAAGGGGGGGGCATGAGCAGTTCTTC. Its translation: CASNERGGHEQFF.

This clonotype was detected once. This may be a read error: a much more frequent sequence differs by one nucleotide. The chain uses TRBV7-2 and TRBJ1-2, with 8 bases matching TRBD1. The CDR3 totals 13 residues. Germline assignment: CDR1 SGHTA and CDR2 FQGNSA. This chain's CDR3 is CASSFRQGNGHTF. The CDR3 nucleotides are TGTGCCAGCAGCTTTCGACAGGGGAATGGCCACACCTTC. The full variable domain, rest sourced from reference TRBV7-2 and TRBJ1-2, is GAGVSQSPSNKVTEKGKDVELRCDPISGHTALYWYRQSLGQGLEFLIYFQGNSAPDKSGLPSDRFSAERTGGSVSTLTIQRTQQEDSAVYLCASSFRQGNGHTFGSGTRLTVV.

CDR3 coding DNA: TGTGCCAGCAGCCTCAGGGCCTCGGGTGGCTACACCTTC. This sequence encodes CASSLRASGGYTF. The rearrangement uses TRBV27 and TRBJ1-2, with D perhaps matching TRBD1 (5 bases). This CDR3 is 13 amino acids long. Trimming cost V 6 bases and J 7 bases, with 15 bases left between them. The germline gives CDR1 MNHEY, CDR2 SMNVEV (reference sequence).

V usage is TRBV5-5 and J usage is TRBJ2-2; D possibly corresponds to TRBD1 (6 bases). Germline V gene lookup returns CDR1 SGHKS and CDR2 YYEKEE (reference sequence). This CDR3 spans 14 amino acids. V was shortened by 4 bases and J by 6 bases, with 13 bases between the two germline ends. The CDR3 spells CASSVRGAPGELFF. The CDR3 region has the DNA TGTGCCAGCAGCGTCAGGGGCGCCCCCGGGGAGCTGTTTTTT.